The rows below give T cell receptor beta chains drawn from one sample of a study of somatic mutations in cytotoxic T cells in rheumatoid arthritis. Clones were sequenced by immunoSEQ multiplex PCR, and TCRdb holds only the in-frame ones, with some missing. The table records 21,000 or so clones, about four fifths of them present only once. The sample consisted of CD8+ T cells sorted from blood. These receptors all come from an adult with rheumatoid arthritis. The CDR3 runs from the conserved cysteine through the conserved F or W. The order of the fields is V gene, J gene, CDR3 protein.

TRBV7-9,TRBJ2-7,CASSSEGRQAEQYF
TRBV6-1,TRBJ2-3,CASSEGAGRFTDTQYF
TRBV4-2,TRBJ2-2,CASSQYLGQGPSNTGELFF
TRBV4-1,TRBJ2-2,CASSQKGKGGTGELFF
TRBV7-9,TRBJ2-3,CATSEFDVQLPGTDTQYF
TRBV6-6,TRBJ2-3,CASKGGITDTQYF
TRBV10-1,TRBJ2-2,CASSDLPHGQGATGELFF
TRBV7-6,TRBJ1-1,CASSPGGLDTEAFF
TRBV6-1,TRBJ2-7,CASSDKGTAYEQYF
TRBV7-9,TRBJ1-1,CASSFVGVGNTEAFF
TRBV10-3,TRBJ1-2,CAISESDMLLDGYTF
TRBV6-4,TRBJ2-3,CASSEGQTTDTQYF
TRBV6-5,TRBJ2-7,CASSDRDSPYEQYF
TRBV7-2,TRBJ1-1,CASSELTGMNTEAFF
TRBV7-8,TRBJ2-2,CASSRLTPTGATNTGELFF
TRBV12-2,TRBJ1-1,CASRLATGRVEAFF